The next 10 T cell receptor beta chains were all read from a single sample in a study of blood T cell repertoires in COVID-19 (TCRdb year 2020). Libraries were made using the immunoSEQ multiplex PCR assay. TCRdb stores this immuneACCESS table with in-frame sequences only. Part of the clones is absent; in the studies checked, under half of the shortfall reflects unresolved V genes, and no reason is known for the rest. The sample contains about 80,000 clones, roughly 80% of them found a single time. The top ten hold around 12% of the sample. The sequencing input was peripheral blood. The receptors were sampled from a man at least 80 years old with acute or convalescent COVID-19.

The chain combines TRBV2 with TRBJ1-5; no firm D call. The germline V gene has CDR1 SNHLY and CDR2 FYNNEI. This CDR3 contains 13 residues. V was clipped by 7 bases and J by 1 base, with 8 bases between them. CDR3 sequence reads: CASMVQSNQPQHF. In DNA form, the CDR3 reads TGTGCCAGCATGGTACAGAGCAATCAGCCCCAGCATTTT.

CDR3 amino acids: CASRTSGTGKTEAFF. In nucleotides, the CDR3 is TGTGCCAGTAGAACTTCCGGGACAGGGAAAACTGAAGCTTTCTTT. This rearrangement joins TRBV19 to TRBJ1-1; 9 bases agree with TRBD1. There are 15 residues in the CDR3. Per germline, CDR1 LNHDA and CDR2 SQIVND (reference sequence). J was trimmed by 5 bases and V by 6 bases; bases with no gene match: 10.

The chain links TRBV6-5 to TRBJ1-4, with 8 positions matching TRBD1. The trim removed 9 bases at V and 7 bases at J, leaving 7 bases unmatched. Germline V gives CDR1 MNHEY, CDR2 SVGAGI. CDR3 size: 13 residues. For the CDR3, the DNA is TGTGCCAGTGCCCGGGACAGGACTGAAAAACTGTTTTTT. It specifies CASARDRTEKLFF.

The V and J genes are TRBV19 and TRBJ1-5; D is perhaps TRBD1 (6 bases). CDR3 size: 15 residues. Between the trimmed V and J ends, which lost 3 bases and 7 bases, there was a span of 16 bases. Looked up from germline, CDR1 is LNHDA and CDR2 is SQIVND (reference sequence). The DNA of the CDR3 is TGTGCCAGTAGTATTTATAAGGGGGAAGGGCAGCCCCAGCATTTT. The encoded protein is CASSIYKGEGQPQHF.

This chain joins TRBV6-6 and TRBJ1-2, with no clear D. Trimming took 0 bases from V and 1 from J, leaving 6 bases between them. This CDR3 has 14 amino acids. Germline assignment: CDR1 MNHNY and CDR2 SVGAGI (reference sequence). The CDR3 DNA is TGTGCCAGCAGTTACTCGACGGGTAACTATGGCTACACCTTC. It yields the protein CASSYSTGNYGYTF.

CDR3 sequence reads: CASRGLAGHNEQFF. CDR3 nucleotide sequence: TGTGCCTCTCGGGGACTAGCGGGGCACAATGAGCAGTTCTTC. This sequence joins TRBV10-3 and TRBJ2-1, with 13 positions matching TRBD2. This CDR3 has 14 residues. Germline CDR1 is ENHRY and CDR2 is SYGVKD. Germline trimming cut 11 bases from V and 5 bases from J; bases unmatched to any gene: 6.

V and J are TRBV5-1 and TRBJ1-1; D might be TRBD1 (5 bases). CDR1 is SGHRS and CDR2 is YFSETQ in the germline V gene. The CDR3 is 15 residues long. The V gene lost 4 bases and the J gene lost 0 bases, with 13 bases spanning the gap. CDR3 coding DNA: TGCGCCAGCAGCCCGGCGGAGGGACTGAACACTGAAGCTTTCTTT. Encoded protein: CASSPAEGLNTEAFF.

The chain links TRBV29-1 to TRBJ2-2, with D perhaps TRBD2 (6 bases). Germline CDR1 is SQVTM and CDR2 is ANQGSEA. V was trimmed by 4 bases and J by 9 bases, leaving 18 bases between them. This CDR3 comprises 14 residues. CDR3 residues: CSVGGSGDGRELFF. CDR3 in DNA: TGCAGCGTTGGTGGTAGCGGCGACGGGCGGGAGCTGTTTTTT.

This chain joins TRBV28 and TRBJ1-4; D unclear. Germline V gene lookup returns CDR1 MDHEN and CDR2 SYDVKM. The length of the CDR3 is 15 residues. With 6 bases removed from V and 2 bases from J, the gap between germline ends came to 13 bases. Here the CDR3 reads CASSIRGVTNEKLFF. The CDR3, as DNA: TGTGCCAGCAGCATACGGGGTGTTACTAATGAAAAACTGTTTTTT.

This clone showed up just a few times. This sequence joins TRBV11-2 and TRBJ2-3; 8 positions agree with TRBD1. The J segment lost 5 bases and the V segment lost 5 bases, leaving 6 bases of the junction unmatched. The CDR3 extends over 14 amino acids. Germline CDR1 reads SGHAT; CDR2 reads FQNNGV. The CDR3 DNA reads TGTGCCAGCAGCCCGCGGACAGGGAGAGATACGCAGTATTTT. Its protein is CASSPRTGRDTQYF.